This entry concerns a single T cell receptor (beta chain). This sample was taken from a study of blood T cells in healthy people across ages. This CDR3 spans 18 amino acids. J was trimmed by 0 bases and V by 1 base; bases with no gene match: 5. From germline, CDR1 is SGHTA and CDR2 FQGNSA. It was with a sample-barcoded 5' primer and a J-beta primer mix that a second PCR of about 6 to 11 cycles was run. From the 5' RACE reads, TCRdb called clonotypes with MiXCR, one entry per CDR3 protein. Of roughly 700,000 distinct CDR3 sequences detected, roughly 25% appear once; the ten largest clones hold roughly 9%. This sample also appeared in a second study, on T cells of mothers and their children. From that report: Persisting microchimeric T cell clones went undetected.

The sample comprised blood. The V call is TRBV7-2, the J call TRBJ2-6; TRBD2 matches at 8 bases. The origin of this receptor is a boy younger than 18 in good health. CDR3 DNA sequence: TGTGCCAGCAGCTTAGTGAGCGGGGGCTACTCTGGGGCCAACGTCCTGACTTTC. This sequence encodes CASSLVSGGYSGANVLTF.